This TCR beta chain derives from a study of T-cell memory formation after mild COVID-19. Overall study findings and caveats: Contracting CD4+ clones lay largely in CM and EM, with CD8+ ones residing in EMRA.

5'RACE, which relied on constant-segment primers, yielded TCR alpha and TCR beta cDNA libraries carrying sample barcodes and UMIs. TCRdb called the 5' RACE reads again in MiXCR, with one record for every CDR3 protein. The sample records 300,000 to 400,000 distinct CDR3 sequences, 28% being singletons. This clonotype was counted only a few times. No antigen is known for it. Per germline, CDR1 ENHRY and CDR2 SYGVKD. This CDR3 has 13 amino acids. V was shortened by 2 bases and J by 6 bases, with 8 bases between the two germline ends. This sequence joins TRBV10-3 and TRBJ1-5; D remains unclear. Sequenced input: PBMCs or a T cell subset sorted from them (not recorded which). This TCR derives from an adult woman who had mild COVID-19 (a few samples of this study predate the infection). Cell type and time point are not known. CDR3 residues: CAISEGERQPQHF. The CDR3 nucleotides are TGTGCCATCAGTGAGGGTGAGCGTCAGCCCCAGCATTTT.